This T cell receptor (beta chain) was recovered during a study of T cell changes during pregnancy in multiple sclerosis. Here immunoSEQ multiplex PCR was the method, and the copy in TCRdb shows in-frame clones only, minus some. Found here are approximately 96,000 clones, about 92% of them singletons; the top ten hold more than 2%. With 0 bases removed from V and 4 bases from J, the gap between germline ends came to 13 bases. The length of the CDR3 is 15 residues. Germline lookup yields CDR1 SGHRS and CDR2 YFSETQ. The specimen comprised peripheral blood, sampled after pregnancy. The chain employs TRBV5-1 and TRBJ1-1; D is possibly TRBD1 (5 bases). This receptor was obtained from a female donor in good health, enrolled as a control in a pregnancy study. The CDR3 coding sequence is TGCGCCAGCAGCTTGGGGGGCCTATCGGGCACTGAAGCTTTCTTT. Translating gives CASSLGGLSGTEAFF.